Below are 7 T cell receptor beta chains sequenced from a single sample in a study of siplizumab effects on memory and regulatory T cells. Assay used: immunoSEQ multiplex PCR; TCRdb lists only in-frame clones, some missing. The sample records about 52,000 clones, 95% to 97% being singletons. Sequencing input: naive CD4+ T cells sorted from blood. The receptors come from a human donor in good health.

In the case of this clone: Other DNA sequences within the sample encode an identical CDR3. J is TRBJ2-2 and V is TRBV5-4; TRBD2 matches at 9 bases. V lost 4 bases, J lost 2 bases, and 6 bases stayed unmatched. Germline CDR1 is SGHNT and CDR2 is YYREEE (reference sequence). The length of the CDR3 is 16 residues. The CDR3 coding sequence is TGTGCCAGCAGCCCGGGACTAGCTGGTAACACCGGGGAGCTGTTTTTT. Translating gives CASSPGLAGNTGELFF.

V is TRBV6-1 and J is TRBJ2-1; 7 bases map to TRBD2. From germline, CDR1 is MNHNS and CDR2 SASEGT. The CDR3 sequence is 11 residues long. The V gene end was trimmed by 6 bases and the J gene end by 9 bases; junction bases not matched to a gene: 2. Written as DNA, the CDR3 is TGTGCCAGCAGACGGGAGGCTGAGCAGTTCTTC. This translates into CASRREAEQFF.

The chain has TRBV5-1 and TRBJ2-5; 8 bases are a match to TRBD1. The CDR3 runs 14 residues. Trimming at V came to 0 bases and at J to 2 bases, leaving 0 bases not matched to a gene. The germline CDR1 and CDR2 sequences are SGHRS and YFSETQ. The DNA of the CDR3 is TGCGCCAGCAGCTTGGGACAGGGGCAAGAGACCCAGTACTTC. It yields the protein CASSLGQGQETQYF.

For this clone: The same CDR3 can be traced to other DNA sequences in this sample. The chain has TRBV11-3 and TRBJ2-2, with D maybe TRBD1 (5 bases). The CDR3 is made up of 16 amino acids. Trimming removed 0 bases at V and 5 bases at J, with 13 bases between. Germline values: CDR1 SGHNT, CDR2 YENEEA. The CDR3 coding sequence is TGTGCCAGCAGCTTAGATGGGCAGGGATGGACCGGGGAGCTGTTTTTT. It yields the protein CASSLDGQGWTGELFF. The full variable domain, its missing parts supplied by reference TRBV11-3 and TRBJ2-2, is EAGVVQSPRYKIIEKKQPVAFWCNPISGHNTLYWYLQNLGQGPELLIRYENEEAVDDSQLPKDRFSAERLKGVDSTLKIQPAELGDSAVYLCASSLDGQGWTGELFFGEGSRLTVL.

This chain joins TRBV21-1 and TRBJ2-7. TRBV21-1 is a listed pseudogene. The length of the CDR3 is 17 residues. The DNA of the CDR3 is TGTGCCAGCAGCAAAGGACGATTAGGCCTACTTCCCTACGAGCAGTACTTC. Translating gives CASSKGRLGLLPYEQYF.

V and J are TRBV15 and TRBJ1-5; unclear D gene. Looked up from germline, CDR1 is LNHNV and CDR2 is YYDKDF (reference sequence). V lost 2 bases to trimming and J lost 7 bases, with 12 bases between them. This CDR3 region has 14 residues. The CDR3 is CATSRPGRGQPQHF. CDR3 bases: TGTGCCACCAGCAGACCCGGCCGGGGACAGCCCCAGCATTTT.

The chain employs TRBV28 and TRBJ1-3, with 7 nucleotides matching TRBD1. Losses at the gene ends were 7 bases for V and 0 bases for J; bases not matched to a gene: 3. This CDR3 has 14 amino acids. The germline gives CDR1 MDHEN, CDR2 SYDVKM. The CDR3 nucleotides are TGTGCCAGCACCCCAGGGGGCTCTGGAAACACCATATATTTT. Residues: CASTPGGSGNTIYF.